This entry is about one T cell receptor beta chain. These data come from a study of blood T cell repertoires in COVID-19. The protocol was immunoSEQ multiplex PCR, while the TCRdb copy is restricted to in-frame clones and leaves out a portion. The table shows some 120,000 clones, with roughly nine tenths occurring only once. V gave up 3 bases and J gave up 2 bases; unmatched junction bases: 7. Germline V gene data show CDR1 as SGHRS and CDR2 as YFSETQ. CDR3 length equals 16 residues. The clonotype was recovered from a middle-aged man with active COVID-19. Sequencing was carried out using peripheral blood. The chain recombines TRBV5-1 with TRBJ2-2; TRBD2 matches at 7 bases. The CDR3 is CASSSTSRGNTGELFF. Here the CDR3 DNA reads TGCGCCAGCAGCTCGACTAGCCGGGGTAACACCGGGGAGCTGTTTTTT.